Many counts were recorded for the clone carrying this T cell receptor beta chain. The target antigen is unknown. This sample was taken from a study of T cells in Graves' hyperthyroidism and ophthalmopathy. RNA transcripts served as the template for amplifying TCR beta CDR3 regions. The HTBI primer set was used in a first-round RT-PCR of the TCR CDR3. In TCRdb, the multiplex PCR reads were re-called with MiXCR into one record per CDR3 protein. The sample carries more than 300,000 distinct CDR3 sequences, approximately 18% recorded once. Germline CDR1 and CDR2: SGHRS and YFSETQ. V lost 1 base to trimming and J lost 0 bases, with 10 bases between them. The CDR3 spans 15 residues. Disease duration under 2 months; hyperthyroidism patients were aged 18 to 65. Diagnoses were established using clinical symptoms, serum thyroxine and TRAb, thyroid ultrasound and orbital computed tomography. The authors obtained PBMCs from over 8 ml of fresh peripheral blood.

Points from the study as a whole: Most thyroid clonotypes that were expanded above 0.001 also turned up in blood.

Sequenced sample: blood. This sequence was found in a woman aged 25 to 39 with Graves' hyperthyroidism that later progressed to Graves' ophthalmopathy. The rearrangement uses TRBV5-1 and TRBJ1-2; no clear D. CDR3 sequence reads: CASSLYGDTNYGYTF. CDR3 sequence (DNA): TGCGCCAGCAGCTTGTATGGGGATACTAACTATGGCTACACCTTC.